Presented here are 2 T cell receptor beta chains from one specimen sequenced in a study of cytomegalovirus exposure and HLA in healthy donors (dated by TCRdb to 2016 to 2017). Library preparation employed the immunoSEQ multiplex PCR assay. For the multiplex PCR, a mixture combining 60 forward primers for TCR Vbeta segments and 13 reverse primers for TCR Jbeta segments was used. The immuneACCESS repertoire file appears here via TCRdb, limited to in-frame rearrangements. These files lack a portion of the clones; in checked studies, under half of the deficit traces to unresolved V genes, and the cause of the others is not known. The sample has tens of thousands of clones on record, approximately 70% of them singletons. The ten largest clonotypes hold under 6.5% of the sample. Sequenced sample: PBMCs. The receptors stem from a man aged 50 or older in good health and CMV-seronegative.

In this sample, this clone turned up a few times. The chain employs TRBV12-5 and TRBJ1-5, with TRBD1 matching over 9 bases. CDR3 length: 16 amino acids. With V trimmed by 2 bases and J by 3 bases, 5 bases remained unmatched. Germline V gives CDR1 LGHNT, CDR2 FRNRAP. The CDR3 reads CASGLFTGGFNQPQHF. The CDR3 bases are TGTGCTAGTGGTTTGTTTACAGGGGGCTTCAATCAGCCCCAGCATTTT.

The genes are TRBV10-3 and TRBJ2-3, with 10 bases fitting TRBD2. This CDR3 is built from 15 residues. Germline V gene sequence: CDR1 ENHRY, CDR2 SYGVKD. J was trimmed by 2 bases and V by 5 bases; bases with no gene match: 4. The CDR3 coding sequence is TGTGCCATCAGTAATAGCGGGGGGAACACAGATACGCAGTATTTT. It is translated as CAISNSGGNTDTQYF.